This record concerns one T cell receptor (beta chain) sequence. Its antigen is currently unknown. CDR1 and CDR2 from the germline V gene are SGHAT and FQNNGV. The CDR3 has 16 residues. The V and J ends lost 4 bases and 5 bases, in that order; junction bases with no gene match: 7. PCR was performed a second time for about 7 to 11 cycles using a sample-barcoded 5' primer and a J-beta primer mix. In TCRdb, the 5' RACE reads were re-called with MiXCR into one record per CDR3 protein. The sample yields about 1.4 million distinct CDR3 sequences, approximately 63% seen once. No fewer than 5.5 micrograms of total RNA were isolated from every sample. These data originate in a study of blood T cells in healthy people across ages. Overall study results and limits: CMV infection status of these donors was not known. Aged donors had fewer naive CD4+ cells and lower diversity than long-lived donors.

This clonotype was sampled from a man younger than 35 in good health. The chain links TRBV11-2 to TRBJ2-1, with 11 nucleotides matching TRBD2. Source material: blood. DNA for the CDR3: TGTGCCAGCAGCTCGGCCCCGGGACTAGCGGACAATGAGCAGTTCTTC. It codes for CASSSAPGLADNEQFF.